This T cell receptor beta chain comes out of a study of regulatory T cells in long-lasting Graves disease. Regarding the study as a whole: Results may be inaccurate due to the small sample size.

About this clonotype itself: Antigen unknown.

Sequencing libraries for TCR beta were prepared with iRepertoire HTBI primers and Arm-PCR of CDR3 regions. TCRdb recomputed calls from the multiplex PCR reads with MiXCR, one row per CDR3 protein. The sample shows approximately 400,000 distinct CDR3 sequences, less than 25% of them seen only once. The germline gives CDR1 SGHRS, CDR2 YFSETQ. With 4 bases clipped from V and 0 bases from J, the junction kept 10 bases outside the gene matches. The CDR3 totals 17 residues. As for time point: persistent/refractory GD, antithyroid drugs over 5 years with positive TRAb. From PBMCs, RNA was extracted and then used to make the TCR library. It was an endocrinology department in Xi'an, China, that provided the patients.

This clonotype originated in a female donor with Graves disease. The chain has TRBV5-1 and TRBJ2-5, with TRBD2 matching 9 bases. The sample consisted of peripheral blood mononuclear cells (PBMCs), taken when the disease was refractory, from a patient treated with antithyroid drugs. This CDR3 is CASSPGGTSLYQETQYF. CDR3 coding DNA: TGCGCCAGCAGCCCAGGGGGGACTAGCTTGTACCAAGAGACCCAGTACTTC.